Here is one TCR beta chain with its context. As yet, its antigen is unknown. Profiling relied on immunoSEQ multiplex PCR, and the TCRdb table lists in-frame clones only, not all of them. This table has about 120,000 clones, more than 75% appearing once. The data derive from a study of cytomegalovirus exposure and HLA in healthy donors. Points from the study as a whole: Rare sequences made up most TCRs, while some public TCRs were found in many donors. The study listed under 200 cytomegalovirus-associated TCR beta chains. CMV antigen specificity of a few CMV-associated chains was confirmed in vitro.

The receptor comes from a woman in her 30s in good health and CMV-seronegative. The sequencing input was PBMCs.

This CDR3 is CASSVGQGFWSNQPQHF. CDR3 coding DNA: TGTGCCAGCAGTGTCGGACAGGGGTTTTGGAGCAATCAGCCCCAGCATTTT. V gene TRBV2 combines with J gene TRBJ1-5; 9 bases match TRBD1. Per germline, CDR1 SNHLY and CDR2 FYNNEI. The V segment lost 4 bases and the J segment 1 base; nucleotides outside the gene matches: 8. This CDR3 has 17 amino acids. Looking up the rest from reference TRBV2 and TRBJ1-5 gives the full variable domain: EPEVTQTPSHQVTQMGQEVILRCVPISNHLYFYWYRQILGQKVEFLVSFYNNEISEKSEIFDDQFSVERPDGSNFTLKIRSTKLEDSAMYFCASSVGQGFWSNQPQHFGDGTRLSIL.